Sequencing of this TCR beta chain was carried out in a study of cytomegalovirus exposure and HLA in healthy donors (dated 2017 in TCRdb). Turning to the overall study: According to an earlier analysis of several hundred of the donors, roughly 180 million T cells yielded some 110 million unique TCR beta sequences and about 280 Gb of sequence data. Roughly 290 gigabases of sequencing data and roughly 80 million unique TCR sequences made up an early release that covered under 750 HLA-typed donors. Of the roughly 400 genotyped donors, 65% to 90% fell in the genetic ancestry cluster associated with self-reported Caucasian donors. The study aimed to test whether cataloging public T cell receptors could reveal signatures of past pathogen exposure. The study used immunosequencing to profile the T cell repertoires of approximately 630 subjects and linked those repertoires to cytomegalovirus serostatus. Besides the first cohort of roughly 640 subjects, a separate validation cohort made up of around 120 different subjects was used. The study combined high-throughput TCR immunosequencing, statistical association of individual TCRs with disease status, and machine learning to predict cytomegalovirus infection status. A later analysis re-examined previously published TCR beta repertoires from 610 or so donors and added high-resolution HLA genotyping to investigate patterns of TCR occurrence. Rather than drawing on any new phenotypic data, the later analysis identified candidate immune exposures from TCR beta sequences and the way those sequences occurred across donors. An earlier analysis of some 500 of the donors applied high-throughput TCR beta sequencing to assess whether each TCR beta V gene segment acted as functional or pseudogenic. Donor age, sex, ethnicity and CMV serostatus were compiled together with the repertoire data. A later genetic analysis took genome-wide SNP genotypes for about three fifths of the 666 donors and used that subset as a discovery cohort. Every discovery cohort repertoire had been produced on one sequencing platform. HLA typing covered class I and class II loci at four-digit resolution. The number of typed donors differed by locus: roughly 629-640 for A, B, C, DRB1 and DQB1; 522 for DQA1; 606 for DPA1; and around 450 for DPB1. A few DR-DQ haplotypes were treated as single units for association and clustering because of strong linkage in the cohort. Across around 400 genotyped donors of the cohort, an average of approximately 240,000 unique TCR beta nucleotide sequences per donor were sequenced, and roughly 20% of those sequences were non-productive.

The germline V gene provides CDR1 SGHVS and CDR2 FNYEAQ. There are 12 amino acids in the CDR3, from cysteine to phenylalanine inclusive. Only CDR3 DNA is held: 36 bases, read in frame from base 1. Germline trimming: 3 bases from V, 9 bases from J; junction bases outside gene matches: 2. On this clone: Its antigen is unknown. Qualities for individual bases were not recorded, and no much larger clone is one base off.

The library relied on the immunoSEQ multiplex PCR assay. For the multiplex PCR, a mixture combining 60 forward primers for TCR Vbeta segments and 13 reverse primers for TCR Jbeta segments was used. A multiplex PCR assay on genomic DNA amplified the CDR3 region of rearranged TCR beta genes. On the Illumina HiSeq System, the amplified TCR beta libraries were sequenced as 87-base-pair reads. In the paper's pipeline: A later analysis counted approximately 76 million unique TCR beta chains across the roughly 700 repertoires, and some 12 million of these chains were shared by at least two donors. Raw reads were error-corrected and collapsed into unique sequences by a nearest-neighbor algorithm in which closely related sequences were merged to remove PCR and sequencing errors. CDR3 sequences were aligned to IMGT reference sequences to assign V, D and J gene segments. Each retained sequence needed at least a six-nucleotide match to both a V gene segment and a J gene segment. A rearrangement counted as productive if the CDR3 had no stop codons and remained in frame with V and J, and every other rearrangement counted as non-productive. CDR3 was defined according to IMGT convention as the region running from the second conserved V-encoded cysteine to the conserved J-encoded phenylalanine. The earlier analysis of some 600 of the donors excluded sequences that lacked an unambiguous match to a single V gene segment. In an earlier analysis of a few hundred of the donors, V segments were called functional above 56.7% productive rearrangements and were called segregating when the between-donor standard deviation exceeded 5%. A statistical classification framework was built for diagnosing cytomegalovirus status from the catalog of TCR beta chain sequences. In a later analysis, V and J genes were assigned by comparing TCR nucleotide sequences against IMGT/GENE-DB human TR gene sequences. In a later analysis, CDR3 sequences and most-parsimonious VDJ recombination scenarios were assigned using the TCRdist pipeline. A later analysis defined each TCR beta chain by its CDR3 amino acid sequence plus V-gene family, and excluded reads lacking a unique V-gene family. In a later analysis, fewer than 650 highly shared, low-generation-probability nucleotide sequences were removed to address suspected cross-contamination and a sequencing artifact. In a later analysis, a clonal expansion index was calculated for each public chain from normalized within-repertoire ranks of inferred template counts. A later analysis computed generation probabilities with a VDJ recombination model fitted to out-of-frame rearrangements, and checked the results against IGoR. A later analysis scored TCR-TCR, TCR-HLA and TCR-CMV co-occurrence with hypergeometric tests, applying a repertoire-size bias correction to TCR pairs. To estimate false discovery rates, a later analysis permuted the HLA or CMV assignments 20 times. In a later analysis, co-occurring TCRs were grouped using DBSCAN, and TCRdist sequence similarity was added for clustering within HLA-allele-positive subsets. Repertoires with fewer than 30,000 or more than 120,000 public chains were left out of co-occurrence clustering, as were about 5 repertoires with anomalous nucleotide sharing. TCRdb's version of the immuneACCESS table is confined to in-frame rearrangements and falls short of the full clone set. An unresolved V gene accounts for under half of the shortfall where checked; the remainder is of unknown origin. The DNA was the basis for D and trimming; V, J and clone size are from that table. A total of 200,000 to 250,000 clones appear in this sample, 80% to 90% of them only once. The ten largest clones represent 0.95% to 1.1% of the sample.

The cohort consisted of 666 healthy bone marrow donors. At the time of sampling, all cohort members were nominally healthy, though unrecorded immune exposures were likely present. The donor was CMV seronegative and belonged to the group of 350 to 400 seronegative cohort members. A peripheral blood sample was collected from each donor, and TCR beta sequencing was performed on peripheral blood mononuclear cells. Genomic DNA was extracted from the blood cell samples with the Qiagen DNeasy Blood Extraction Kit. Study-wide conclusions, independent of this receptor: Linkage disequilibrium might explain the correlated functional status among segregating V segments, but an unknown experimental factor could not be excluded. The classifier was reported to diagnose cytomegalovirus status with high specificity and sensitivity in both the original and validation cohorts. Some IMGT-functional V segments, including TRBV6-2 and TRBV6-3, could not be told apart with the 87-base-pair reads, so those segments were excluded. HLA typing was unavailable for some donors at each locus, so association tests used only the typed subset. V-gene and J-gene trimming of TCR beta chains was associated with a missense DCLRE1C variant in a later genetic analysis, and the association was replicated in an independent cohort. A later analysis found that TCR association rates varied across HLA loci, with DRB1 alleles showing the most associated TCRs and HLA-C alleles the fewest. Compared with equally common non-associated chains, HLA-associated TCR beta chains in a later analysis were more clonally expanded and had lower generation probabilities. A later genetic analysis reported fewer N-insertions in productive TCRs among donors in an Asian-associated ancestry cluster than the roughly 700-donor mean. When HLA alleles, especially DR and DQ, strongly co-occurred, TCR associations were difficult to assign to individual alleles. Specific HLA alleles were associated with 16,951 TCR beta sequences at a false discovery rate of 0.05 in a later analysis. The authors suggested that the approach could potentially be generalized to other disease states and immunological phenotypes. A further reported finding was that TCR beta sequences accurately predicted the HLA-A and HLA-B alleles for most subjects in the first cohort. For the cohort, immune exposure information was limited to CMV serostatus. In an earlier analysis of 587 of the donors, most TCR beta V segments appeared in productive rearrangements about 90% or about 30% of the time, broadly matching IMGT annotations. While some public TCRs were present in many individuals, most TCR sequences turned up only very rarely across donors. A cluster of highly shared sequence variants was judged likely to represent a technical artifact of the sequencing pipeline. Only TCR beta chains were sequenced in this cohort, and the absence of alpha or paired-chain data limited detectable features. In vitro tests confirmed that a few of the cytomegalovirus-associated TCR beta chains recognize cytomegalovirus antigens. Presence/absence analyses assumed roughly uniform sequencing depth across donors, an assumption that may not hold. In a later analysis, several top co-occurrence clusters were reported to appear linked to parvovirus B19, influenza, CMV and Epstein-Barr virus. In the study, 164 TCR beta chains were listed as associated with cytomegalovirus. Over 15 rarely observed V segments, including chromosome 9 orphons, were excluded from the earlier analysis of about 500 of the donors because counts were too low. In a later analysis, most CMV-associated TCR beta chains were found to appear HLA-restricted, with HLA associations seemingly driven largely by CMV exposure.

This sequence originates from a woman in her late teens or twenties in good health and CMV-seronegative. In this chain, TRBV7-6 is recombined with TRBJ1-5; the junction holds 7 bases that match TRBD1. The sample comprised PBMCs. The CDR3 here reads CASSFYRGPQHF. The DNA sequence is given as TGTGCCAGCAGCTTCTACAGGGGGCCCCAGCATTTT.